Following are 13 T cell receptor beta chains from one sample sequenced in a study of T cell responses to AZD1222 COVID-19 vaccine. The method was immunoSEQ multiplex PCR; TCRdb's version includes in-frame clones alone and lacks a portion of them. The sample contains roughly 110,000 clones, around 93% of which appear only once. The specimen was peripheral blood, collected 28 days after the second AZD1222 dose. The receptor source for this set is an adult who received the AZD1222 COVID-19 vaccine.

The genes are TRBV3-1 (or the pseudogene TRBV3-2) and TRBJ1-4; D gene unclear. The length of the CDR3 is 14 residues. CDR1 is LGHDT, CDR2 YNNKEL, per germline (reference sequence). Trimming pared 1 base from V and 6 bases from J, leaving 9 bases between. This chain's CDR3 is CASSQVSQDEKLFF. DNA for the CDR3: TGTGCCAGCAGCCAAGTTTCCCAGGATGAAAAACTGTTTTTT.

J is TRBJ1-5 and V is TRBV4-1; D may be TRBD1 (6 bases). Germline loops: CDR1 MGHRA, CDR2 YSYEKL. V was pared by 3 bases and J by 4 bases, with 16 bases between. The CDR3 has 16 amino acids. This CDR3 reads CASSQEGTIANQPQHF. Written as DNA, the CDR3 is TGCGCCAGCAGCCAGGAGGGGACAATAGCTAATCAGCCCCAGCATTTT.

Only a few counts were recorded for this clone. Relative to the germline gene, one junction end is altered; a read error may explain this. This chain connects TRBV3-1 (or the pseudogene TRBV3-2) to TRBJ1-4, with a possible D match to TRBD1 (6 bases). The CDR3 consists of 13 residues. From germline, CDR1 is LGHDT and CDR2 YNNKEL (reference sequence). CDR3 nucleotide sequence: TGTGCCAGCAGCCCCCTCGGAGGGGGGTTACTGCTCTTT. Protein product: CASSPLGGGLLLF.

The chain recombines TRBV12-5 with TRBJ1-1, with 8 bases aligning to TRBD1. The junction had 12 bases not matched to a gene; V was cut back by 4 bases and J by 5 bases. The CDR3 length is 16 residues. Germline loops: CDR1 LGHNT, CDR2 FRNRAP. CDR3 coding DNA: TGTGCTAGTGGTTCTCCTCGGACAGGGAGGTTGACTGAAGCTTTCTTT. This encodes CASGSPRTGRLTEAFF.

This chain links TRBV6-1 with TRBJ1-2, with 9 bases identical to TRBD1. V shed 2 bases, J shed 8 bases, and the junction held 12 bases outside the gene matches. The CDR3 is 16 residues long. Germline lookup yields CDR1 MNHNS and CDR2 SASEGT. DNA of the CDR3: TGTGCCAGCAGTGAACTGCCCCCACAGGGGGCTTGGGGCTACACCTTC. This translates into CASSELPPQGAWGYTF.

The chain has TRBV2 and TRBJ2-3; 13 bases are shared with TRBD2. The CDR3 contains 17 residues. Germline loops: CDR1 SNHLY, CDR2 FYNNEI. V gave up 6 bases and J gave up 1 base; unmatched junction bases: 7. This chain's CDR3 is CASSATSGGVGTDTQYF. CDR3 sequence (DNA): TGTGCCAGCAGCGCTACTAGCGGGGGGGTGGGCACAGATACGCAGTATTTT.

J is TRBJ1-1 and V is TRBV6-5; D perhaps matches TRBD1 (5 bases). Trimming cost V 4 bases and J 8 bases, with 14 bases left between them. The germline gives CDR1 MNHEY, CDR2 SVGAGI. The CDR3 contains 13 residues. The CDR3 DNA follows: TGTGCCAGCAGTTCCCGAGAGGGGCAGGAAGCTTTCTTT. Translation gives CASSSREGQEAFF.

This chain uses TRBV10-3 with TRBJ2-4; D is uncertain. This CDR3 has 12 amino acids. V lost 3 bases and J lost 3, with 3 bases in between. Germline CDR1 ENHRY, CDR2 SYGVKD. DNA for the CDR3: TGTGCCATCAGTGATGGCAAAAACATTCAGTACTTC. It is translated as CAISDGKNIQYF.

The chain combines TRBV5-4 with TRBJ2-7, with D tentatively TRBD1 (6 bases). There are 14 residues in the CDR3. Deletions cut 1 base from V and 4 bases from J, with 12 bases between. Germline values: CDR1 SGHNT, CDR2 YYREEE (reference sequence). In DNA form, the CDR3 reads TGTGCCAGCAGCTTGACAGGGTTCGATTACGAGCAGTACTTC. This encodes CASSLTGFDYEQYF. The full variable domain, completed using reference TRBV5-4 and TRBJ2-7, is ETGVTQSPTHLIKTRGQQVTLRCSSQSGHNTVSWYQQALGQGPQFIFQYYREEENGRGNFPPRFSGLQFPNYSSELNVNALELDDSALYLCASSLTGFDYEQYFGPGTRLTVT.

This clone was recorded once. V usage is TRBV19 and J usage is TRBJ1-2; no definite D call. CDR3 size: 14 residues. Germline V gene lookup returns CDR1 LNHDA and CDR2 SQIVND (reference sequence). The V gene lost 3 bases and the J gene lost 2 bases, with 10 bases spanning the gap. CDR3: CASSMRRTNYGYTF. The CDR3 DNA follows: TGTGCCAGTAGTATGCGACGCACAAACTATGGCTACACCTTC.

The chain uses TRBV11-2 and TRBJ1-2; TRBD1 agrees at 10 bases. V shed 4 bases, J shed 2 bases, and the junction held 7 bases outside the gene matches. The V gene's germline CDR1 is SGHAT and CDR2 FQNNGV. There are 16 residues in the CDR3. This CDR3 is CASSSKPGQGNYGYTF. The CDR3 nucleotides read TGTGCCAGCAGCTCTAAACCGGGACAGGGGAACTATGGCTACACCTTC.

The chain couples TRBV12-1 to TRBJ1-5. TRBV12-1 is deemed a pseudogene. This CDR3 contains 15 residues. The CDR3 coding sequence is TGTGCCAGCAGCTTCATGACGGGGTTGGATCAGCCCCAGCATTTT. Protein product: CASSFMTGLDQPQHF.

The V call is TRBV5-1, the J call TRBJ2-7; D gene unclear. This CDR3 is 13 amino acids long. Germline CDR1 SGHRS, CDR2 YFSETQ. With 5 bases removed from V and 2 bases from J, the gap between germline ends came to 11 bases. The CDR3 region is CASSEQFPYEQYF. The CDR3 bases are TGCGCCAGCAGTGAGCAGTTCCCCTACGAGCAGTACTTC.